This TCR beta chain emerged from a study of blood T cell repertoires in COVID-19. Study information: Collection of acute and convalescent COVID-19 samples took place in the United States, Italy and Spain. T cells, B-cell-depleted T cells, or PBMCs provided the cDNA or gDNA that served as material.

This CDR3 contains 15 residues. J lost 10 bases, V lost 0 bases, and 8 bases had no gene match. Germline CDR1 and CDR2: LGHNA and YSLEER. Per the authors' pipeline: Estimates of nucleated cell counts were drawn from the amplification of reference gene primers. Data came from immunoSEQ multiplex PCR; TCRdb stores just in-frame clones and leaves some out. V and J calls and clone size are as listed in that table; D and trimming were resolved from the DNA. The sample lists nearly 250,000 clones; just under 85% were seen once. This clonotype was sampled from a woman aged 80 or older with acute or convalescent COVID-19. This sequence joins TRBV4-3 and TRBJ2-1, with 8 bases aligning to TRBD2. The sample comprised peripheral blood. Written as DNA, the CDR3 is TGCGCCAGCAGCCAAGATCTAAGTAGCGGGACCGAGCAGTTCTTC. As protein: CASSQDLSSGTEQFF.